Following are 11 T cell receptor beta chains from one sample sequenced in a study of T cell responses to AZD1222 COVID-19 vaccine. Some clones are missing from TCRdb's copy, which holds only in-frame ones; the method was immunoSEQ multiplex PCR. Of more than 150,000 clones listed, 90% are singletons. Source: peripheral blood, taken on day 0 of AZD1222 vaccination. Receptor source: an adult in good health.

CDR3 DNA sequence: TGTGCCAGCAGTTTAACAGTCCAGCCCCAGCATTTT. Its translation: CASSLTVQPQHF. The rearrangement uses TRBV28 and TRBJ1-5; D is ambiguous. This CDR3 is 12 amino acids long. The V gene lost 2 bases and the J gene lost 7 bases, with 6 bases spanning the gap. The germline V gene encodes CDR1 MDHEN and CDR2 SYDVKM.

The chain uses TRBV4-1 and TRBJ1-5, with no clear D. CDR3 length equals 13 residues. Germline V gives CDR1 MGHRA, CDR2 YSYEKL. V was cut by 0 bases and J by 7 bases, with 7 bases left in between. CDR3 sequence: CASSQDQLQPQHF. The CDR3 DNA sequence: TGCGCCAGCAGCCAAGATCAGTTGCAGCCCCAGCATTTT.

The CDR3 region has the DNA TGTGCCACCGACCTCGGGCATAGCTCCTACAATGAGCAGTTCTTC. Amino acid sequence: CATDLGHSSYNEQFF. The chain employs TRBV15 and TRBJ2-1, with D hard to call. Germline CDR1 is LNHNV and CDR2 is YYDKDF (reference sequence). The CDR3 has 15 amino acids. Trimming took 8 bases from V and 0 from J, leaving 14 bases between them. The whole variable domain, remainder taken from reference TRBV15 and TRBJ2-1, is DAMVIQNPRYQVTQFGKPVTLSCSQTLNHNVMYWYQQKSSQAPKLLFHYYDKDFNNEADTPDNFQSRRPNTSFCFLDIRSPGLGDTAMYLCATDLGHSSYNEQFFGPGTRLTVL.

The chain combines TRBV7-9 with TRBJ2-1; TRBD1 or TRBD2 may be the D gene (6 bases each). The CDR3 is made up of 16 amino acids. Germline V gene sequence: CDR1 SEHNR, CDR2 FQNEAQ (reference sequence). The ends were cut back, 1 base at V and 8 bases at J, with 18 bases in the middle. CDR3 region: CASSLGWGAHVDEQFF. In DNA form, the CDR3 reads TGTGCCAGCAGCTTAGGTTGGGGGGCCCACGTGGATGAGCAGTTCTTC. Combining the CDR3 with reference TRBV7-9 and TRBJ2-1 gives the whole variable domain DTGVSQNPRHKITKRGQNVTFRCDPISEHNRLYWYRQTLGQGPEFLTYFQNEAQLEKSRLLSDRFSAERPKGSFSTLEIQRTEQGDSAMYLCASSLGWGAHVDEQFFGPGTRLTVL.

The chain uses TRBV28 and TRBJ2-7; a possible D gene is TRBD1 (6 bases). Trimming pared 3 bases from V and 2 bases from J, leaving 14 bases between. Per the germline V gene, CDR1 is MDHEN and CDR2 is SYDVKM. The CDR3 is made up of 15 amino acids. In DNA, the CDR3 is TGTGCCAGCAGTTTTGGGGCAGGGACAACCTACGAGCAGTACTTC. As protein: CASSFGAGTTYEQYF.

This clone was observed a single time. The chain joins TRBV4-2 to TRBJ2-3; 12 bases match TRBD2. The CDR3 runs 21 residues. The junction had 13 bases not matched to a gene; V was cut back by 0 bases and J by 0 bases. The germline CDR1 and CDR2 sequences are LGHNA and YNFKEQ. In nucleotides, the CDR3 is TGTGCCAGCAGCCAAGATTTTACTAGCGGGGGGCCGAAGACTAGCACAGATACGCAGTATTTT. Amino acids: CASSQDFTSGGPKTSTDTQYF.

CDR3 region: CASSERAGAGGAINSPLHF. Here the CDR3 DNA reads TGTGCCAGCAGTGAAAGGGCTGGGGCAGGGGGCGCGATTAATTCACCCCTCCACTTT. This sequence joins TRBV6-1 and TRBJ1-6, with 8 bases matching TRBD1. Germline loops: CDR1 MNHNS, CDR2 SASEGT. The J segment lost 6 bases and the V segment lost 2 bases, leaving 15 bases of the junction unmatched. The CDR3 sequence is 19 residues long.

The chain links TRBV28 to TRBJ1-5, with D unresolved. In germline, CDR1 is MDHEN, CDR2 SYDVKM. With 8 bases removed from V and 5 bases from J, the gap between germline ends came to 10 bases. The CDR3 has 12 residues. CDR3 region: CASQDVDQPQHF. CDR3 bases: TGTGCCAGCCAGGACGTAGATCAGCCCCAGCATTTT.

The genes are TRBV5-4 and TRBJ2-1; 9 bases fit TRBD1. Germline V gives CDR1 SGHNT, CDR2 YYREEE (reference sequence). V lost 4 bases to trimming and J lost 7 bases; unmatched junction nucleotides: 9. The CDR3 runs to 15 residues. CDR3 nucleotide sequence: TGTGCCAGCAGCAAGGGGACAGGGATTTTTAATGAGCAGTTCTTC. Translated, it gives CASSKGTGIFNEQFF.

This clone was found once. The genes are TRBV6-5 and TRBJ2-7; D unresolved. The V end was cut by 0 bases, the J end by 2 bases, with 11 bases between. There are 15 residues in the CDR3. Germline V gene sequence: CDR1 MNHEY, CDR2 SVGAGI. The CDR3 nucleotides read TGTGCCAGCAGTTACTCTGGGGTTATCCCCTACGAGCAGTACTTC. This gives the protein CASSYSGVIPYEQYF.

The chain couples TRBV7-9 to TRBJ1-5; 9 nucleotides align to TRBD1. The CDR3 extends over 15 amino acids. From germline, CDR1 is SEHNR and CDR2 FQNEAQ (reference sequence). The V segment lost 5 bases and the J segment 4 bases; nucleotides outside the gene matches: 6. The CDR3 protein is CASSPWGQGNQPQHF. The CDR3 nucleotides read TGTGCCAGCAGCCCCTGGGGACAGGGAAATCAGCCCCAGCATTTT.